The T cell receptor beta chain described here comes from a study of cytomegalovirus exposure and HLA in healthy donors. Primers for the PCR totalled 60 Vbeta and 13 Jbeta. The protocol was immunoSEQ multiplex PCR, while the TCRdb copy is restricted to in-frame clones and leaves out a portion. The profile shows 150,000 or so clones, roughly 80% of them singletons. Details on this clone: Its specificity is not known.

Overall study results and limits: As a later analysis showed, several of the most significant clusters appeared to be linked to common viral pathogens. Using the classifier, cytomegalovirus status was reportedly diagnosed with high specificity and sensitivity.

This clonotype was obtained from a male donor in good health and CMV-seropositive. The sequenced material came from PBMCs.

CDR3 region: CASSLAQGPYEQYF. The DNA for the CDR3 is TGTGCCAGCAGCTTAGCACAGGGGCCCTACGAGCAGTACTTC. This sequence joins TRBV7-2 and TRBJ2-7; 7 nucleotides align to TRBD1. The CDR3 sequence is 14 residues long. V was clipped by 0 bases and J by 2 bases; unmatched bases: 1. Germline CDR1 is SGHTA and CDR2 is FQGNSA.